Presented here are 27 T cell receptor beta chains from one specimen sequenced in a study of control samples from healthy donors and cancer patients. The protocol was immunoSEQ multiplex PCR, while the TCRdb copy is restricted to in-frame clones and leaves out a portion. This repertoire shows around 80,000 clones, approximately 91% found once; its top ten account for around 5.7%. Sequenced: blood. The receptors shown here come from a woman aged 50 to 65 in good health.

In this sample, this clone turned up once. CDR3 coding DNA: TGTGCCAGCAGCCAAGGCTTTAATTCACCCCTCCACTTT. Protein sequence: CASSQGFNSPLHF. The chain uses TRBV14 and TRBJ1-6; no firm D call. The CDR3 length is 13 residues. Looked up from germline, CDR1 is SGHDN and CDR2 is FVKESK. Trimming left V 1 base short and J 6 bases short, with 4 bases between.

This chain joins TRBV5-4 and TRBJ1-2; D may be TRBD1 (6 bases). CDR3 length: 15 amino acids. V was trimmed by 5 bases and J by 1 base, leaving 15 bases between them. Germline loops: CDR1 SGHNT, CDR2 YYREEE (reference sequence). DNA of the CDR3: TGTGCCAGCAGAACAGGGAACACTTTTAACTATGGCTACACCTTC. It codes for CASRTGNTFNYGYTF.

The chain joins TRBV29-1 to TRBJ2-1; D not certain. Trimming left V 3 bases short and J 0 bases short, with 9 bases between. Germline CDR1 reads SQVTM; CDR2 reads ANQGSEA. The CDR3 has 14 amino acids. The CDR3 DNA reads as TGCAGCGTTGATCGACGAAGCTCCTACAATGAGCAGTTCTTC. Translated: CSVDRRSSYNEQFF.

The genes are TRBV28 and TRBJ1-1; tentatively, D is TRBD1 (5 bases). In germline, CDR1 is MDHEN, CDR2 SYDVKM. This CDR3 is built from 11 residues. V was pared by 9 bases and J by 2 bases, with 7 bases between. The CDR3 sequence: CASTGNTEAFF. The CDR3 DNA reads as TGTGCCAGTACAGGAAACACTGAAGCTTTCTTT.

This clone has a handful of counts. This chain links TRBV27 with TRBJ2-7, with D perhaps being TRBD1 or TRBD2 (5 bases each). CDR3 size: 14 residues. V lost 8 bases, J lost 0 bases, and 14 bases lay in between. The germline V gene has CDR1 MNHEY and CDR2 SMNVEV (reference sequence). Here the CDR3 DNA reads TGTGCCAGCTCCGGGGCCCCAGTCTCCTACGAGCAGTACTTC. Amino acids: CASSGAPVSYEQYF.

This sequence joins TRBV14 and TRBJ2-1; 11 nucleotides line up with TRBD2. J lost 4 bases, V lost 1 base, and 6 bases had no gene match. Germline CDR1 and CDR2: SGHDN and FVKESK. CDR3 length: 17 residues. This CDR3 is CASSQASGLAAYNEQFF. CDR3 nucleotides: TGTGCCAGCAGCCAAGCCTCGGGACTAGCGGCTTACAATGAGCAGTTCTTC.

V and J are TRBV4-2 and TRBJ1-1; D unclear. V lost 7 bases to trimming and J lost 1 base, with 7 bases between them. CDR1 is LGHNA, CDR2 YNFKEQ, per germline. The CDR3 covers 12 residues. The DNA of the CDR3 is TGTGCCAGCAATCAAGAGAACACTGAAGCTTTCTTT. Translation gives CASNQENTEAFF.

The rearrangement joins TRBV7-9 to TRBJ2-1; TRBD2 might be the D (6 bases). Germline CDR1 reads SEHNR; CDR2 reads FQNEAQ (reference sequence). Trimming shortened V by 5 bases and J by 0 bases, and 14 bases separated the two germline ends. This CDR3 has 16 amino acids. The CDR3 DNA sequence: TGTGCCAGCAGCCCGACCGGAGGGAGCTCCTACAATGAGCAGTTCTTC. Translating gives CASSPTGGSSYNEQFF.

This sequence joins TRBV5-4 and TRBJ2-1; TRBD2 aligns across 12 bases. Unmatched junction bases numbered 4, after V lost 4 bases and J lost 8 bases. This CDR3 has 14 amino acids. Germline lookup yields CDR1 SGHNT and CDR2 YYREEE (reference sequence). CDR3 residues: CASSLLAGGHEQFF. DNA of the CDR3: TGTGCCAGCAGCCTCCTAGCGGGGGGGCATGAGCAGTTCTTC.

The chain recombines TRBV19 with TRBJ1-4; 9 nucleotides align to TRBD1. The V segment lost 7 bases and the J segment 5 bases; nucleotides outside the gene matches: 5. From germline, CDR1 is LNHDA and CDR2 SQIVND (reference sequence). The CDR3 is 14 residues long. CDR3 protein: CASIGTGRNEKLFF. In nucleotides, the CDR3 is TGTGCCAGTATAGGGACAGGGAGGAATGAAAAACTGTTTTTT.

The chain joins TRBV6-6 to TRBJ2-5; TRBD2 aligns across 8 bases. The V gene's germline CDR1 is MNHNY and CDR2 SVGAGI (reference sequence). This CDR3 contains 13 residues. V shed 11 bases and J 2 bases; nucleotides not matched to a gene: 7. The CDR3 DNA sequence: TGTGCCGCCCAGTCGGGGGGGCAAGAGACCCAGTACTTC. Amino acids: CAAQSGGQETQYF.

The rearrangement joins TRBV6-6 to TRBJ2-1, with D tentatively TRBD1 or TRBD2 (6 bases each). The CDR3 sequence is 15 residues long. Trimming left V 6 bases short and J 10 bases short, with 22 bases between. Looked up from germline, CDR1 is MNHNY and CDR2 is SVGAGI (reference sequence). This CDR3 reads CASSRGQTQGGEQFF. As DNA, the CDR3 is TGTGCCAGCAGCCGGGGACAAACCCAAGGGGGGGAGCAGTTCTTC.

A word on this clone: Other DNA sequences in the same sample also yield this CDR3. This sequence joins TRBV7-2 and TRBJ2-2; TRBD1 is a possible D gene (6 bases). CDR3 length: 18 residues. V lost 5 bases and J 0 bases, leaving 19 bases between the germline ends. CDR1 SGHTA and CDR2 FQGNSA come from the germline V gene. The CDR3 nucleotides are TGTGCCAGCAGCCTAGGTGACAGGAGGCCATCGAACACCGGGGAGCTGTTTTTT. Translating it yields CASSLGDRRPSNTGELFF.

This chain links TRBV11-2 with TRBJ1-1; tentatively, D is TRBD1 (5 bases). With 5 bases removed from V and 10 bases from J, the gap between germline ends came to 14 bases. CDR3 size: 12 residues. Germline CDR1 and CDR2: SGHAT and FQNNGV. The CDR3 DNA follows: TGTGCCAGCAGCGAACAGGTTGGTGGAGCTTTCTTT. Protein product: CASSEQVGGAFF.

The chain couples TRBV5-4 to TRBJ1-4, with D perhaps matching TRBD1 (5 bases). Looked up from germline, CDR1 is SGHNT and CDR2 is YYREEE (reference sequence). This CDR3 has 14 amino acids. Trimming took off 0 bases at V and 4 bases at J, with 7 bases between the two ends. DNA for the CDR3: TGTGCCAGCAGCTTGGGGGGGGATAATGAAAAACTGTTTTTT. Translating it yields CASSLGGDNEKLFF.

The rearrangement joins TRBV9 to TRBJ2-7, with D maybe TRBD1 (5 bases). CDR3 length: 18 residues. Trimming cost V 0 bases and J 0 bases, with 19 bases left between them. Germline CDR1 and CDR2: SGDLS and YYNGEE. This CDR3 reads CASSVGLPQQDPSYEQYF. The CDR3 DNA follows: TGTGCCAGCAGCGTAGGACTCCCGCAACAGGATCCCTCCTACGAGCAGTACTTC.

CDR3 residues: CASRYRLEGSEQYF. The CDR3 nucleotides are TGTGCCAGCAGATATAGACTTGAGGGTTCCGAGCAGTACTTC. V and J are TRBV27 and TRBJ2-7, with D perhaps matching TRBD2 (5 bases). The CDR3 extends over 14 amino acids. The germline gives CDR1 MNHEY, CDR2 SMNVEV (reference sequence). V gave up 6 bases and J gave up 6 bases, with 18 bases separating them.

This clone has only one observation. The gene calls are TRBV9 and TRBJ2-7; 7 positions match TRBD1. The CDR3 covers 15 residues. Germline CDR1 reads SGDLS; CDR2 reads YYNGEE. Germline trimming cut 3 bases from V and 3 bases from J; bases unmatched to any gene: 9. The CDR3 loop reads CASSAGTVKGYEQYF. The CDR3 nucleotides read TGTGCCAGCAGCGCCGGGACAGTAAAGGGCTACGAGCAGTACTTC.

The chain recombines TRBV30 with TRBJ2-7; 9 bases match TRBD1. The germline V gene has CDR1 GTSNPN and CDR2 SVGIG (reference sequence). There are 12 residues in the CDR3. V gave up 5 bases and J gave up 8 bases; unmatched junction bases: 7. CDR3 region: CAWAGQGKKQYF. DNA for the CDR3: TGTGCCTGGGCGGGACAGGGTAAAAAGCAGTACTTC.

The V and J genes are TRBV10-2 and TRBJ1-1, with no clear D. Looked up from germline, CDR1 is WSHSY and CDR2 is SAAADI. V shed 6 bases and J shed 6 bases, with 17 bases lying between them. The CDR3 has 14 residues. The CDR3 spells CASRREVRVAEAFF. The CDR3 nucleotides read TGCGCCAGCAGGAGAGAGGTGAGGGTAGCTGAAGCTTTCTTT.

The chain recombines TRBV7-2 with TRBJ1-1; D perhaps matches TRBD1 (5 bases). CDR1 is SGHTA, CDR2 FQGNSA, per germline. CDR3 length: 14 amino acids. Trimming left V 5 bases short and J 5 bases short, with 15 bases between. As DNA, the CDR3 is TGTGCCAGCAGCCCCACGATGACAGTAACTGAAGCTTTCTTT. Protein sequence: CASSPTMTVTEAFF.

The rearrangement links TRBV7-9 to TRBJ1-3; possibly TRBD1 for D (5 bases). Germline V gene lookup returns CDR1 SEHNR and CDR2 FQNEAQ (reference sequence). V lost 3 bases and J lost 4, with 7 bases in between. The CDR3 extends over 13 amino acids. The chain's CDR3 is CASSFREGNTIYF. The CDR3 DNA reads TGTGCCAGCAGCTTCAGGGAAGGAAACACCATATATTTT.

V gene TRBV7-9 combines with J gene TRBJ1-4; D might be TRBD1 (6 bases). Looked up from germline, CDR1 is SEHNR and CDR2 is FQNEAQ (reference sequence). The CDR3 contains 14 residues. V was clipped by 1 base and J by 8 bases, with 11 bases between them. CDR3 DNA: TGTGCCAGCAGCTTAGACAGGGTCCAGGAAAAACTGTTTTTT. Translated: CASSLDRVQEKLFF.

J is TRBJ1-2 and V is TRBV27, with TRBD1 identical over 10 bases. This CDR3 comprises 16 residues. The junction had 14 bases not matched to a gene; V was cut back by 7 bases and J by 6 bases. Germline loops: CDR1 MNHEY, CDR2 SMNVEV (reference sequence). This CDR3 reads CASTPIAGTGDDGYTF. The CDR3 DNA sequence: TGTGCCAGCACCCCTATTGCCGGGACAGGGGACGATGGCTACACCTTC.

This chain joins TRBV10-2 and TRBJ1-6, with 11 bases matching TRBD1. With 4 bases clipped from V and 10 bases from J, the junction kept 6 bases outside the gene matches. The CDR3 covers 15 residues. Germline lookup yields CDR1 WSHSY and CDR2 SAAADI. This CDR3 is CASSVSGTGGSPLHF. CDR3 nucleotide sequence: TGCGCCAGCAGTGTGAGCGGGACAGGGGGATCACCCCTCCACTTT.

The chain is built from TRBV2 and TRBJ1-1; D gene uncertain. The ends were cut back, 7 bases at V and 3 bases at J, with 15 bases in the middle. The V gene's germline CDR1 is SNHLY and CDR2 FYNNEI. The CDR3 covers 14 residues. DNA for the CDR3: TGTGCCAGCACCCGCGAGGGTGGCTACACTGAAGCTTTCTTT. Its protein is CASTREGGYTEAFF.

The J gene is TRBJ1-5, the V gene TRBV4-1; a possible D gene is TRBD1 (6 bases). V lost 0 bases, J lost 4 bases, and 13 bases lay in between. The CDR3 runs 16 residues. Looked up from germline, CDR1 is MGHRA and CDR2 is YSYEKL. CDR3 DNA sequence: TGCGCCAGCAGCCAAGATGACAGGTCCCTAAATCAGCCCCAGCATTTT. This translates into CASSQDDRSLNQPQHF.